This T cell receptor (beta chain) stems from a study of human T cells and chemical hapten exposure. At the level of the study: An approximately 2 cm by approximately 2 cm inner upper arm patch received 2% DPC for sensitization.

Study-level findings and limits: A positive correlation with patch test score was found for PT1 expanded TCR counts.

In its sample, this clonotype was seen many times. Its antigen is unknown. TCRdb re-derived calls from the RACE reads in MiXCR, one entry per CDR3 protein. The sample shows more than 30,000 distinct CDR3 sequences, 5% to 7% of them seen only once. Time point denoted: patch test 1, 2 weeks after DPC sensitization. Documented treatment: therapeutic diphenylcyclopropenone sensitization with weekly scalp DPC. The starting material, unfractionated whole blood, was used for total RNA extraction. The CDR3 totals 12 residues. Trimming left V 5 bases short and J 6 bases short, with 12 bases between. Germline V gene sequence: CDR1 SGDLS, CDR2 YYNGEE.

This specimen consisted of whole blood, obtained in connection with sensitization to the hapten diphenylcyclopropenone (DPC). The TCR originated in a woman in her twenties or thirties with alopecia areata. Some clones in this sample may be carry-over from other donors' samples. The chain uses TRBV9 and TRBJ2-7; D is undetermined. The CDR3 DNA reads as TGTGCCAGCAGTCCGGGCTTTAGCGAGCAGTACTTC. Protein sequence: CASSPGFSEQYF.